These 32 T cell receptor beta chains share one sample of origin, sequenced in a study of T cell responses to AZD1222 COVID-19 vaccine. Generated by immunoSEQ multiplex PCR, the TCRdb table keeps only in-frame clones and is missing some. The sample lists 96,000 or so clones, about 89% occurring once. Sequencing was performed on peripheral blood, taken on day 0 of AZD1222 vaccination. All receptors come from an adult in good health.

The V and J genes are TRBV10-3 and TRBJ2-2, with D tentatively TRBD1 or TRBD2 (5 bases each). CDR3 length: 16 residues. Trimming cost V 2 bases and J 4 bases, with 14 bases left between them. Germline V lookup: CDR1 ENHRY, CDR2 SYGVKD. CDR3 nucleotide sequence: TGTGCCATCAGTGAGGATGCCAGGGCGGGCACCGGGGAGCTGTTTTTT. Residues: CAISEDARAGTGELFF.

The chain uses TRBV13 and TRBJ2-1, with D uncertain. The CDR3 has 15 residues. Trimming pared 1 base from V and 8 bases from J, leaving 15 bases between. Per the germline V gene, CDR1 is PRHDT and CDR2 is FYEKMQ (reference sequence). CDR3 DNA: TGTGCCAGCAGCTTAGAACTAACCACGGTCGATGAGCAGTTCTTC. As protein: CASSLELTTVDEQFF.

The CDR3 DNA sequence: TGTGCCAGCAGTACCTTTAGCGGGGGGGCCGCCAAAAACATTCAGTACTTC. Residues: CASSTFSGGAAKNIQYF. This sequence joins TRBV27 and TRBJ2-4, with 11 bases fitting TRBD2. CDR1 is MNHEY, CDR2 SMNVEV, per germline (reference sequence). V gave up 5 bases and J gave up 1 base; unmatched junction bases: 7. This CDR3 has 17 amino acids.

The chain carries TRBV2 and TRBJ1-3; 8 nucleotides align to TRBD1. CDR1 SNHLY and CDR2 FYNNEI come from the germline V gene. This CDR3 contains 15 residues. J lost 6 bases, V lost 4 bases, and 8 bases had no gene match. CDR3 nucleotides: TGTGCCAGCAGTGCAGACAGGGGCGGGGCAAACACCATATATTTT. As protein: CASSADRGGANTIYF.

The chain recombines TRBV24-1 with TRBJ2-1; 13 bases match TRBD2. The CDR3 sequence is 16 residues long. J was trimmed by 7 bases and V by 3 bases; bases with no gene match: 5. Germline CDR1 is KGHDR and CDR2 is SFDVKD. This CDR3 reads CATSDGGLAGKNEQFF. The CDR3 region has the DNA TGTGCCACCAGTGATGGGGGACTAGCGGGAAAGAATGAGCAGTTCTTC.

The CDR3 reads CASTQGVGQNNQPQHF. The CDR3 DNA sequence: TGTGCCAGCACCCAGGGGGTAGGGCAGAACAATCAGCCCCAGCATTTT. The V and J genes are TRBV6-6 and TRBJ1-5; 7 bases align to TRBD1. V shed 7 bases, J shed 3 bases, and the junction held 12 bases outside the gene matches. CDR3 length: 16 amino acids. Germline assignment: CDR1 MNHNY and CDR2 SVGAGI (reference sequence).

The gene calls are TRBV19 and TRBJ1-3; no clear D gene. The V end was cut by 5 bases, the J end by 3 bases, with 17 bases between. Germline CDR1 is LNHDA and CDR2 is SQIVND (reference sequence). This CDR3 is 16 amino acids long. The CDR3 region has the DNA TGTGCCAGTAGTGGGTATCGGTTGGGTTTTGGAAACACCATATATTTT. This sequence encodes CASSGYRLGFGNTIYF.

V and J are TRBV6-1 and TRBJ1-5, with D uncertain. Trimming stripped 2 bases from V and 4 bases from J, with 12 bases between. CDR1 is MNHNS and CDR2 is SASEGT in the germline V gene. This CDR3 has 15 amino acids. For the CDR3, the DNA is TGTGCCAGCAGTGAATTACGAGCAGATAATCAGCCCCAGCATTTT. It is translated as CASSELRADNQPQHF.

This chain connects TRBV24-1 to TRBJ2-3; D remains unclear. The V end was cut by 5 bases, the J end by 6 bases, with 14 bases between. CDR1 KGHDR and CDR2 SFDVKD come from the germline V gene. This CDR3 region has 14 residues. The CDR3 spells CATSGDLVGDTQYF. The CDR3 DNA follows: TGTGCCACCAGTGGTGATTTAGTCGGCGATACGCAGTATTTT.

The rearrangement uses TRBV2 and TRBJ1-5; 7 positions agree with TRBD1. V lost 5 bases, J lost 11 bases, and 9 bases stayed unmatched. This CDR3 has 13 residues. Germline V CDR1 and CDR2: SNHLY, FYNNEI. CDR3 nucleotide sequence: TGTGCCAGCAGTTCACAGGGGACGGTAGCCCAGCATTTT. It translates to CASSSQGTVAQHF.

The V and J genes are TRBV18 and TRBJ2-7, with 7 bases identical to TRBD1. CDR1 KGHSH and CDR2 LQKENI come from the germline V gene. The junction had 3 bases not matched to a gene; V was cut back by 4 bases and J by 0 bases. The length of the CDR3 is 14 residues. The CDR3 here is CASSRWDSSYEQYF. As DNA, the CDR3 is TGTGCCAGCTCACGTTGGGACAGCTCCTACGAGCAGTACTTC.

The genes are TRBV3-1 (or the pseudogene TRBV3-2) and TRBJ2-3, with 8 bases that match TRBD2. With V trimmed by 2 bases and J by 8 bases, 9 bases remained unmatched. The CDR3 runs 15 residues. Germline-derived CDR1 and CDR2 are LGHDT and YNNKEL (reference sequence). CDR3 sequence reads: CASSQTAGAPGTQYF. DNA of the CDR3: TGTGCCAGCAGCCAAACAGCGGGGGCGCCCGGTACGCAGTATTTT.

The chain couples TRBV19 to TRBJ1-5; no definite D call. The CDR3 has 15 residues. V shed 1 base and J shed 2 bases, with 9 bases lying between them. The germline gives CDR1 LNHDA, CDR2 SQIVND (reference sequence). The CDR3 coding sequence is TGTGCCAGTAGTATAGGACGGCTCGGCAATCAGCCCCAGCATTTT. This gives the protein CASSIGRLGNQPQHF.

CDR3 DNA sequence: TGTGCCAGCAGCCAAGTTTTACAGGGCGTCTCCTATAATTCACCCCTCCACTTT. Translating gives CASSQVLQGVSYNSPLHF. The chain links TRBV3-1 (or the pseudogene TRBV3-2) to TRBJ1-6, with D possibly being TRBD1 (6 bases). CDR1 is LGHDT, CDR2 YNNKEL, per germline (reference sequence). The CDR3 runs 18 residues. V was trimmed by 1 base and J by 0 bases, leaving 13 bases between them.

V and J are TRBV2 and TRBJ1-4, with 10 bases that match TRBD1. Germline loops: CDR1 SNHLY, CDR2 FYNNEI. V was clipped by 8 bases and J by 8 bases; unmatched bases: 5. This CDR3 is 13 amino acids long. The CDR3 reads CASQDRGQEKLFF. In DNA, the CDR3 is TGTGCCAGCCAAGACAGGGGGCAGGAAAAACTGTTTTTT.

The chain recombines TRBV6-5 with TRBJ1-2, with D tentatively TRBD1 (5 bases). Germline loops: CDR1 MNHEY, CDR2 SVGAGI. The length of the CDR3 is 14 residues. V was cut by 6 bases and J by 5 bases, with 16 bases left in between. CDR3 in amino acids: CASRDTGGGYGYTF. CDR3 sequence (DNA): TGTGCCAGCAGGGACACGGGGGGTGGGTATGGCTACACCTTC.

Notes on this clone: An end of the junction does not agree with germline; a read error may underlie this. The chain combines TRBV24-1 with TRBJ2-2, with 7 positions matching TRBD2. This CDR3 region has 13 residues. CDR1 is KGHDR and CDR2 is SFDVKD in the germline V gene. Written as DNA, the CDR3 is TGTGCCACCACGCAACGAGTGGGGGGGGACCTGTTTTTT. It codes for CATTQRVGGDLFF.

CDR3 nucleotides: TGTGCCAGCAGTTTAAGGTTGTATGGCTACACCTTC. Its translation: CASSLRLYGYTF. This chain joins TRBV28 and TRBJ1-2; D is unresolved. The V end was cut by 2 bases, the J end by 5 bases, with 6 bases between. CDR1 is MDHEN and CDR2 is SYDVKM in the germline V gene. The CDR3 runs 12 residues.

This rearrangement joins TRBV30 to TRBJ1-6; the D gene is possibly TRBD1 (6 bases). With 1 base removed from V and 3 bases from J, the gap between germline ends came to 10 bases. The CDR3 contains 15 residues. CDR1 and CDR2 (germline): GTSNPN, SVGIG (reference sequence). CDR3 sequence reads: CAWSDRAIYNSPLHF. Written as DNA, the CDR3 is TGTGCCTGGAGTGACAGGGCTATCTATAATTCACCCCTCCACTTT.

The V and J genes are TRBV11-2 and TRBJ1-1; tentatively, D is TRBD1 (5 bases). Germline loops: CDR1 SGHAT, CDR2 FQNNGV. The CDR3 covers 13 residues. V was shortened by 6 bases and J by 1 base, with 9 bases between the two germline ends. This chain's CDR3 is CASRAGANTEAFF. CDR3 nucleotide sequence: TGTGCCAGCAGAGCCGGGGCGAACACTGAAGCTTTCTTT.

The chain links TRBV6-5 to TRBJ1-3; 8 bases line up with TRBD1. The CDR3 covers 15 residues. Germline CDR1 reads MNHEY; CDR2 reads SVGAGI. J was trimmed by 2 bases and V by 2 bases; bases with no gene match: 2. The CDR3 DNA reads as TGTGCCAGCAGTTACCAACAGGGGGCTGGAAACACCATATATTTT. This gives the protein CASSYQQGAGNTIYF.

This chain uses TRBV7-9 with TRBJ2-7, with D hard to call. The germline CDR1 and CDR2 sequences are SEHNR and FQNEAQ (reference sequence). V lost 3 bases, J lost 2 bases, and 11 bases lay in between. The CDR3 covers 14 residues. CDR3 loop: CASSLSLEPYEQYF. The CDR3 DNA reads TGTGCCAGCAGCTTGTCCCTAGAACCCTACGAGCAGTACTTC.

This rearrangement joins TRBV18 to TRBJ1-5, with a possible D match to TRBD1 (6 bases). In germline, CDR1 is KGHSH, CDR2 LQKENI. The CDR3 covers 14 residues. The V and J ends lost 4 bases and 6 bases respectively, with 13 bases between them. The CDR3 loop reads CASSRGGPGQPQHF. The CDR3 nucleotides are TGTGCCAGCTCACGTGGGGGGCCGGGTCAGCCCCAGCATTTT.

The chain has TRBV9 and TRBJ1-2; D may be TRBD1 (6 bases). The length of the CDR3 is 15 residues. Germline values: CDR1 SGDLS, CDR2 YYNGEE. The germline V and J ends were trimmed by 0 bases and 3 bases, with 12 bases remaining between them. The CDR3 loop reads CASSVETGIDYGYTF. Written as DNA, the CDR3 is TGTGCCAGCAGCGTAGAAACAGGGATAGACTATGGCTACACCTTC.

The chain has TRBV5-1 and TRBJ1-5; perhaps TRBD1 as D (6 bases). Per germline, CDR1 SGHRS and CDR2 YFSETQ. The length of the CDR3 is 15 residues. V was clipped by 0 bases and J by 5 bases, with 12 bases between them. CDR3 sequence (DNA): TGCGCCAGCAGCTTGGGGGGGACACCTCATCAGCCCCAGCATTTT. Translation: CASSLGGTPHQPQHF.

This clone appeared a single time. This chain links TRBV4-3 with TRBJ1-1, with D perhaps TRBD1 (5 bases). V dropped 0 bases and J dropped 1 base, with 15 bases sitting between them. This CDR3 region has 17 residues. CDR1 is LGHNA, CDR2 YSLEER, per germline. The CDR3 is CASSQEISWGRNTEAFF. The CDR3 nucleotides are TGCGCCAGCAGCCAAGAAATATCTTGGGGCAGGAACACTGAAGCTTTCTTT.

The V and J genes are TRBV29-1 and TRBJ2-7, with D perhaps TRBD1 (6 bases). CDR1 and CDR2 from the germline V gene are SQVTM and ANQGSEA. V was shortened by 4 bases and J by 2 bases, with 9 bases between the two germline ends. The CDR3 runs to 12 residues. DNA of the CDR3: TGCAGCGTTGGCACAGGGCCCTACGAGCAGTACTTC. Its translation: CSVGTGPYEQYF.

The chain has TRBV6-5 and TRBJ1-4; D gene ambiguous. V lost 0 bases to trimming and J lost 10 bases, with 15 bases between them. Germline V lookup: CDR1 MNHEY, CDR2 SVGAGI. This CDR3 is 15 amino acids long. CDR3 nucleotide sequence: TGTGCCAGCAGTTACTCGAGAAACGGCAACGCAAAACTGTTTTTT. Encoded protein: CASSYSRNGNAKLFF.

This chain connects TRBV3-1 (or the pseudogene TRBV3-2) to TRBJ2-7; D is undetermined. V was pared by 6 bases and J by 3 bases, with 18 bases between. CDR3 size: 15 residues. Looked up from germline, CDR1 is LGHDT and CDR2 is YNNKEL (reference sequence). CDR3 DNA: TGTGCCAGCAGGATTGTTAGGCCCACTAACTACGAGCAGTACTTC. Protein: CASRIVRPTNYEQYF.

The V and J genes are TRBV9 and TRBJ1-1, with TRBD1 as a possible D gene (5 bases). Per germline, CDR1 SGDLS and CDR2 YYNGEE. This CDR3 comprises 15 residues. The germline V and J ends were trimmed by 3 bases and 1 base, with 13 bases remaining between them. CDR3 DNA: TGTGCCAGCAGCGCCCGGGGACCGCGGAACACTGAAGCTTTCTTT. Translated, it gives CASSARGPRNTEAFF.

V is TRBV7-9 and J is TRBJ1-5; 9 nucleotides align to TRBD1. Germline CDR1 SEHNR, CDR2 FQNEAQ (reference sequence). The CDR3 totals 15 residues. V lost 5 bases to trimming and J lost 3 bases; unmatched junction nucleotides: 5. The DNA for the CDR3 is TGTGCCAGCAGCCCGGGGACAGGGAACAATCAGCCCCAGCATTTT. It is translated as CASSPGTGNNQPQHF.

J is TRBJ2-7 and V is TRBV2; D is undetermined. The germline V gene encodes CDR1 SNHLY and CDR2 FYNNEI. The CDR3 spans 12 residues. Trimming left V 8 bases short and J 3 bases short, with 11 bases between. The CDR3: CASRVANYEQYF. The CDR3 bases are TGTGCCAGCCGGGTAGCTAACTACGAGCAGTACTTC.